A selection of T cell receptor beta chains follows, all from one sample in a study of blood T cell repertoires in COVID-19. Sequencing was performed with immunoSEQ multiplex PCR; in TCRdb, only in-frame clones are kept and a portion is missing. The sample consists of around 260,000 clones, 85% of them appearing once. The sample comprised peripheral blood. Receptors originate from a human donor in a cohort sampled during active COVID-19. The CDR3 runs from the conserved cysteine through the conserved F or W. D genes are given only for firm matches.

v_call: TRBV5-1; j_call: TRBJ1-1; d_call: .; cdr3_aa: CASSLISPENTEAFF; cdr3_nt: TGCGCCAGCAGCTTGATCAGTCCCGAGAACACTGAAGCTTTCTTT
v_call: TRBV7-2; j_call: TRBJ2-1; d_call: TRBD1; cdr3_aa: CASSSLWTGPTSSYNEQFF; cdr3_nt: TGTGCCAGCAGCTCTCTCTGGACAGGGCCCACAAGCTCCTACAATGAGCAGTTCTTC
v_call: TRBV29-1; j_call: TRBJ2-1; d_call: .; cdr3_aa: CSVDRTGNEQFF; cdr3_nt: TGCAGCGTTGATCGCACCGGCAATGAGCAGTTCTTC
v_call: TRBV24-1; j_call: TRBJ2-2; d_call: TRBD2; cdr3_aa: CATSGLTSGRATGELFF; cdr3_nt: TGTGCCACCAGTGGGCTCACTAGCGGGAGGGCCACCGGGGAGCTGTTTTTT
v_call: TRBV15; j_call: TRBJ2-3; d_call: .; cdr3_aa: CATAERRVADTQYF; cdr3_nt: TGTGCCACCGCGGAGAGGAGGGTTGCAGATACGCAGTATTTT
v_call: TRBV24-1; j_call: TRBJ2-3; d_call: TRBD1; cdr3_aa: CATSDPGTGTDTQYF; cdr3_nt: TGTGCCACCAGTGACCCCGGGACAGGCACAGATACGCAGTATTTT
v_call: TRBV7-3; j_call: TRBJ1-2; d_call: .; cdr3_aa: CASSLEVGSNYGYTF; cdr3_nt: TGTGCCAGCAGCTTAGAAGTAGGGAGTAACTATGGCTACACCTTC
v_call: TRBV5-1; j_call: TRBJ1-4; d_call: .; cdr3_aa: CASSLGRGMEKLFF; cdr3_nt: TGCGCCAGCAGCTTAGGCAGAGGGATGGAAAAACTGTTTTTT
v_call: TRBV2; j_call: TRBJ2-3; d_call: TRBD2; cdr3_aa: CASLAEHTDTQYF; cdr3_nt: TGTGCCAGCCTAGCGGAGCACACAGATACGCAGTATTTT
v_call: TRBV4-2; j_call: TRBJ2-1; d_call: .; cdr3_aa: CASSQPGLVNEQFF; cdr3_nt: TGTGCCAGCAGCCAGCCGGGACTCGTCAATGAGCAGTTCTTC
v_call: TRBV5-1; j_call: TRBJ2-1; d_call: TRBD2; cdr3_aa: CASSLFGGRAGLNEQFF; cdr3_nt: TGCGCCAGCAGCTTGTTCGGCGGGAGGGCTGGTCTCAATGAGCAGTTCTTC
v_call: TRBV24-1; j_call: TRBJ2-1; d_call: TRBD2; cdr3_aa: CATSDSTSGTNEQFF; cdr3_nt: TGTGCCACCAGTGACTCAACTAGCGGCACTAATGAGCAGTTCTTC